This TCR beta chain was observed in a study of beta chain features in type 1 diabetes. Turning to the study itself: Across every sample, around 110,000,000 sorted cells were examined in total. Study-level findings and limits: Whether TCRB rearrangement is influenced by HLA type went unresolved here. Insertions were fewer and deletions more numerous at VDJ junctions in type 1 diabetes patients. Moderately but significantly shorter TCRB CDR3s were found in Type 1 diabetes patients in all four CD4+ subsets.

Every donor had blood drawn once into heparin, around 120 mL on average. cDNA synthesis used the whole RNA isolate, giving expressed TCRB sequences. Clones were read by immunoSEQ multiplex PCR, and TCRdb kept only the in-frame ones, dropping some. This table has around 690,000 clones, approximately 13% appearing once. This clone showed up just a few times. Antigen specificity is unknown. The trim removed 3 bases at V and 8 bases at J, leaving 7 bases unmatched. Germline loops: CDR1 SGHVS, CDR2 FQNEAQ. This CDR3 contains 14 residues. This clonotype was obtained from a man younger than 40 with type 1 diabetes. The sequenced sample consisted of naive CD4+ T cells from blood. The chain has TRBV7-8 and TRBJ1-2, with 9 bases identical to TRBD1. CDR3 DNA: TGTGCCAGCAGCTTCCGGACAGGGGTGGAGGGCTACACCTTC. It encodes CASSFRTGVEGYTF.